The 22 T cell receptor beta chains below were found in one sample sequenced in a study of blood T cell repertoires in COVID-19. Sequencing was performed with immunoSEQ multiplex PCR; in TCRdb, only in-frame clones are kept and a portion is missing. The sample includes about 190,000 clones, about 85% of them seen just once. Sequencing input: peripheral blood. The receptor set was obtained from a man aged 25 to 40 with acute or convalescent COVID-19.

The count of this clone is one. V gene TRBV6-5 combines with J gene TRBJ2-1; tentatively, D is TRBD1 (6 bases). Trimming took off 6 bases at V and 12 bases at J, with 18 bases between the two ends. CDR1 and CDR2 from the germline V gene are MNHEY and SVGAGI. The CDR3 has 13 residues. CDR3 sequence reads: CASRDIWGLGQFF. In DNA, the CDR3 is TGTGCCAGCAGAGACATTTGGGGGCTTGGGCAGTTCTTC.

This chain joins TRBV6-5 and TRBJ1-1; TRBD1 matches at 7 bases. The CDR3 loop spans 15 amino acids. CDR1 and CDR2 (germline): MNHEY, SVGAGI. Trimming at V came to 2 bases and at J to 5 bases, leaving 8 bases not matched to a gene. In DNA form, the CDR3 reads TGTGCCAGCAGTTACAAAAGGGGGCTAAGGACTGAAGCTTTCTTT. Its protein is CASSYKRGLRTEAFF.

The V and J genes are TRBV7-8 and TRBJ1-4; tentatively, D is TRBD1 (6 bases). Germline V CDR1 and CDR2: SGHVS, FQNEAQ. The CDR3 totals 14 residues. The V end lost 5 bases, the J end lost 10 bases, and 17 bases lay between the germline ends. The CDR3 sequence: CASSPGTTGGKLFF. The CDR3 nucleotides are TGTGCCAGCAGCCCCGGGACAACTGGGGGAAAACTGTTTTTT.

This sequence joins TRBV2 and TRBJ1-1, with unresolved D. Per the germline V gene, CDR1 is SNHLY and CDR2 is FYNNEI. The CDR3 covers 14 residues. V lost 7 bases, J lost 0 bases, and 12 bases lay in between. For the CDR3, the DNA is TGTGCCAGCATCGGGAATTTAATGAACACTGAAGCTTTCTTT. Its protein is CASIGNLMNTEAFF.

This chain uses TRBV20-1 with TRBJ1-1; D not resolved. Trimming removed 3 bases from V and 0 bases from J, with 11 bases in between. The CDR3 spans 14 residues. Germline V lookup: CDR1 DFQATT, CDR2 SNEGSKA (reference sequence). The CDR3 is CSASLYSLNTEAFF. In nucleotides, the CDR3 is TGCAGTGCTAGTTTGTACAGCCTGAACACTGAAGCTTTCTTT.

The chain employs TRBV5-4 and TRBJ1-2, with 9 bases aligning to TRBD1. This CDR3 region has 14 residues. CDR1 SGHNT and CDR2 YYREEE come from the germline V gene (reference sequence). The trim removed 2 bases at V and 6 bases at J, leaving 5 bases unmatched. The DNA for the CDR3 is TGTGCCAGCAGCTTAAACAGGGGGCTCGATGGCTACACCTTC. Its translation: CASSLNRGLDGYTF.

Here the CDR3 reads CASSPSGGNYNEQFF. The CDR3, as DNA: TGCGCCAGCAGTCCTAGCGGGGGGAACTACAATGAGCAGTTCTTC. V gene TRBV5-1 combines with J gene TRBJ2-1, with TRBD2 matching 11 bases. V shed 5 bases and J 3 bases; nucleotides not matched to a gene: 4. This CDR3 has 15 residues. Per the germline V gene, CDR1 is SGHRS and CDR2 is YFSETQ.

V gene TRBV6-5 combines with J gene TRBJ2-5, with unresolved D. Germline V gene data show CDR1 as MNHEY and CDR2 as SVGAGI. Trimming removed 5 bases at V and 5 bases at J, with 6 bases between. This CDR3 is built from 11 residues. DNA for the CDR3: TGTGCCAGCAGTCGTGGCGAGACCCAGTACTTC. Protein sequence: CASSRGETQYF.

This clone turned up a few times. The J gene is TRBJ2-7, the V gene TRBV19; 8 bases are a match to TRBD2. The J segment lost 4 bases and the V segment lost 2 bases, leaving 16 bases of the junction unmatched. In germline, CDR1 is LNHDA, CDR2 SQIVND (reference sequence). The CDR3 sequence is 18 residues long. The CDR3 spells CASSIRGGLVPLLYEQYF. The CDR3 coding sequence is TGTGCCAGTAGTATACGGGGGGGACTAGTCCCTCTTCTATACGAGCAGTACTTC.

The V gene is TRBV9, the J gene TRBJ2-5, with a possible D match to TRBD2 (6 bases). Trimming shortened V by 3 bases and J by 4 bases, and 10 bases separated the two germline ends. The CDR3 loop spans 13 amino acids. Germline V gene data show CDR1 as SGDLS and CDR2 as YYNGEE. The CDR3 here is CASSAGVRETQYF. CDR3 DNA: TGTGCCAGCAGCGCGGGGGTCCGAGAGACCCAGTACTTC.

The chain is built from TRBV5-1 and TRBJ2-2, with 12 bases that match TRBD2. V lost 5 bases to trimming and J lost 0 bases; unmatched junction nucleotides: 2. CDR3 length: 16 residues. The germline V gene has CDR1 SGHRS and CDR2 YFSETQ. In DNA form, the CDR3 reads TGCGCCAGCAGTTGGACTAGCGGGACGAACACCGGGGAGCTGTTTTTT. This encodes CASSWTSGTNTGELFF.

In nucleotides, the CDR3 is TGTGCCAGCAGGCTCATACAGGGGCGGGGGCCCCAGCATTTT. Encoded protein: CASRLIQGRGPQHF. V is TRBV27 and J is TRBJ1-5; 7 bases map to TRBD1. In germline, CDR1 is MNHEY, CDR2 SMNVEV (reference sequence). The CDR3 sequence is 14 residues long. The junction had 11 bases not matched to a gene; V was cut back by 6 bases and J by 9 bases.

This clone came up a few times. The CDR3 region has the DNA TGTGCCACCGGGGGAGGCTATGGCTACACCTTC. Protein: CATGGGYGYTF. This rearrangement joins TRBV15 to TRBJ1-2, with TRBD1 as a possible D gene (5 bases). Germline values: CDR1 LNHNV, CDR2 YYDKDF (reference sequence). V was shortened by 8 bases and J by 4 bases, with 8 bases between the two germline ends. This CDR3 is built from 11 residues.

J is TRBJ1-2 and V is TRBV18; 7 bases are shared with TRBD1. The CDR3 sequence is 13 residues long. J lost 6 bases, V lost 6 bases, and 7 bases had no gene match. From germline, CDR1 is KGHSH and CDR2 LQKENI. Here the CDR3 reads CASSPGTEDGYTF. The CDR3 DNA follows: TGTGCCAGCTCCCCAGGGACAGAGGATGGCTACACCTTC.

This rearrangement joins TRBV27 to TRBJ2-1, with 7 bases that match TRBD2. CDR3 length: 12 amino acids. V lost 7 bases to trimming and J lost 9 bases; unmatched junction nucleotides: 6. From germline, CDR1 is MNHEY and CDR2 SMNVEV (reference sequence). This CDR3 is CASKTGGGEQFF. The CDR3 DNA follows: TGTGCCAGCAAAACGGGAGGCGGTGAGCAGTTCTTC.

The V call is TRBV11-2, the J call TRBJ1-6; a weak D match, TRBD1 (5 bases). CDR1 and CDR2 from the germline V gene are SGHAT and FQNNGV. CDR3 size: 14 residues. V lost 5 bases, J lost 6 bases, and 11 bases lay in between. CDR3 sequence: CASSPNRINSPLHF. CDR3 coding DNA: TGTGCCAGCAGCCCAAACAGGATTAATTCACCCCTCCACTTT. Using reference TRBV11-2 and TRBJ1-6 for the parts outside the CDR3, the full variable domain is EAGVAQSPRYKIIEKRQSVAFWCNPISGHATLYWYQQILGQGPKLLIQFQNNGVVDDSQLPKDRFSAERLKGVDSTLKIQPAKLEDSAVYLCASSPNRINSPLHFGNGTRLTVT.

V gene TRBV19 combines with J gene TRBJ1-2; D unclear. CDR3 length: 14 amino acids. Germline CDR1 LNHDA, CDR2 SQIVND (reference sequence). The ends were cut back, 5 bases at V and 3 bases at J, with 13 bases in the middle. The DNA for the CDR3 is TGTGCCAGTAGTCCGTACAGTGCCTACTATGGCTACACCTTC. It yields the protein CASSPYSAYYGYTF.

J is TRBJ1-3 and V is TRBV7-8; 10 bases map to TRBD1. The CDR3 consists of 14 residues. J gave up 4 bases and V 5 bases, and 2 bases lay outside the gene matches. Germline CDR1 and CDR2: SGHVS and FQNEAQ. As DNA, the CDR3 is TGTGCCAGCAGCGACAGGGGGCGAGGAAACACCATATATTTT. Protein product: CASSDRGRGNTIYF.

The chain carries TRBV19 and TRBJ1-5; D remains ambiguous. Germline-derived CDR1 and CDR2 are LNHDA and SQIVND (reference sequence). V lost 4 bases and J 3 bases, leaving 10 bases between the germline ends. This CDR3 spans 14 amino acids. The CDR3 DNA is TGTGCCAGTAGTAGGGGAGGATACAATCAGCCCCAGCATTTT. Encoded protein: CASSRGGYNQPQHF. Complete variable domain (other parts from reference TRBV19 and TRBJ1-5): DGGITQSPKYLFRKEGQNVTLSCEQNLNHDAMYWYRQDPGQGLRLIYYSQIVNDFQKGDIAEGYSVSREKKESFPLTVTSAQKNPTAFYLCASSRGGYNQPQHFGDGTRLSIL.

The sample holds one count of this clone. The chain carries TRBV6-1 and TRBJ1-1, with no clear D. Trimming took 1 base from V and 6 from J, leaving 9 bases between them. This CDR3 comprises 13 residues. The V gene's germline CDR1 is MNHNS and CDR2 SASEGT. This CDR3 reads CASSEGLGSEAFF. CDR3 DNA sequence: TGTGCCAGCAGTGAAGGTCTGGGCTCTGAAGCTTTCTTT.

V and J are TRBV11-2 and TRBJ1-4; D uncertain. This CDR3 is 14 amino acids long. V was pared by 8 bases and J by 7 bases, with 17 bases between. Germline CDR1 and CDR2: SGHAT and FQNNGV. CDR3 nucleotide sequence: TGTGCCAGCTCCCCTCACCCCGGGTTTGAAAAACTGTTTTTT. Protein product: CASSPHPGFEKLFF.

The gene calls are TRBV1 and TRBJ2-5; TRBD2, as called in the table, went unchecked against the DNA. TRBV1 corresponds to a pseudogene. The CDR3 is made up of 14 amino acids. The CDR3 DNA is TGCACCAGCACCTATAGGGGGGGCGAAGAGACCCAGTACTTC. It codes for CTSTYRGGEETQYF.